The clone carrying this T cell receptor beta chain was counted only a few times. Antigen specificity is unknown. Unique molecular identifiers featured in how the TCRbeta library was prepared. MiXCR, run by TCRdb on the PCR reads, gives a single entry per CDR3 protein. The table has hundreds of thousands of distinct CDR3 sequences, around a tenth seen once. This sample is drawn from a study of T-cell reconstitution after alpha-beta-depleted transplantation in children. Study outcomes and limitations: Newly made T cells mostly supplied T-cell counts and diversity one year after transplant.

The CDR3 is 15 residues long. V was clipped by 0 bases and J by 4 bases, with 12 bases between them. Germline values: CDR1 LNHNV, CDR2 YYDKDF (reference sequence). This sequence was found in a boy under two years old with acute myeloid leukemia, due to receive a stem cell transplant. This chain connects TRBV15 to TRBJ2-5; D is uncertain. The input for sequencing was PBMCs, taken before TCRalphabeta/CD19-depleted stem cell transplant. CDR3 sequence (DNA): TGTGCCACCAGCAGAGATCGGACGTCCCCAGAGACCCAGTACTTC. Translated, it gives CATSRDRTSPETQYF.